Below, 21 T cell receptor beta chains from the same sample are listed, as sequenced in a study of CD8+ T cells in alopecia areata. Stated treatment: oral pan-JAK inhibitor, 5-10 mg twice daily. The sequencing template was cDNA reverse transcribed from extracted RNA. The repertoire was sequenced with immunoSEQ multiplex PCR; TCRdb's copy has only in-frame clones and lacks some. The table has roughly 73,000 clones, over 25% seen once. This specimen was CD8+ T cells sorted from blood, taken at week 4, from a patient treated with tofacitinib. These receptors all stem from a human donor with alopecia areata.

The CDR3, as DNA: TGCAGCGTTGATCCAGGGGGGAACACCGGGGAGCTGTTTTTT. Translated, it gives CSVDPGGNTGELFF. The chain combines TRBV29-1 with TRBJ2-2; 7 nucleotides agree with TRBD1. This CDR3 contains 14 residues. Per germline, CDR1 SQVTM and CDR2 ANQGSEA. The V gene end was trimmed by 3 bases and the J gene end by 1 base; junction bases not matched to a gene: 2.

The CDR3 nucleotides read TGTGCCAGCAGTTTATCAGGGAGGGGGCTCGGAAACACCATATATTTT. Its protein is CASSLSGRGLGNTIYF. The rearrangement joins TRBV27 to TRBJ1-3; the match to TRBD1 covers 7 bases. The CDR3 runs to 16 residues. Germline loops: CDR1 MNHEY, CDR2 SMNVEV (reference sequence). The V and J ends lost 0 bases and 4 bases, in that order; junction bases with no gene match: 6.

The CDR3 sequence: CAWRGRPAAKNIQYF. CDR3 coding DNA: TGTGCCTGGAGGGGACGCCCTGCCGCCAAAAACATTCAGTACTTC. The chain uses TRBV30 and TRBJ2-4; D may be TRBD1 or TRBD2 (5 bases each). Per germline, CDR1 GTSNPN and CDR2 SVGIG (reference sequence). The CDR3 covers 15 residues. Trimming pared 3 bases from V and 1 base from J, leaving 13 bases between.

The V call is TRBV30, the J call TRBJ1-2; 7 bases fit TRBD1. The CDR3 covers 16 residues. The V and J ends lost 4 bases and 3 bases, in that order; junction bases with no gene match: 14. CDR1 GTSNPN and CDR2 SVGIG come from the germline V gene (reference sequence). This CDR3 reads CAWTPTLDRTYYGYTF. The CDR3 DNA sequence: TGTGCCTGGACCCCAACATTGGACAGGACTTACTATGGCTACACCTTC.

J is TRBJ1-1 and V is TRBV23-1; tentatively, D is TRBD1 (6 bases). TRBV23-1 is known as an ORF, though its function is uncertain. V lost 0 bases to trimming and J lost 1 base, with 18 bases between them. The CDR3 runs 18 residues. The CDR3 DNA sequence: TGCGCCAGCAGTCAATCGCTGGGGACACCTCGGGCGAACACTGAAGCTTTCTTT. Translating it yields CASSQSLGTPRANTEAFF.

For the CDR3, the DNA is TGCAGCGTTGACCCCTCGGGGCAGGGGTCAGAGACCCAGTACTTC. This sequence encodes CSVDPSGQGSETQYF. This chain joins TRBV29-1 and TRBJ2-5, with D maybe TRBD1 (6 bases). The CDR3 extends over 15 amino acids. The germline V gene has CDR1 SQVTM and CDR2 ANQGSEA. Between the trimmed V and J ends, which lost 3 bases and 4 bases, there was a span of 18 bases.

This clone has just one count. CDR3 bases: TGTGCCAGCAGTTCCCTCTCGGACAGGGGCCCTCTGGGATACGAGCAGTACTTC. Protein sequence: CASSSLSDRGPLGYEQYF. This chain links TRBV27 with TRBJ2-7; 9 positions agree with TRBD1. CDR3 length equals 18 residues. Trimming at V came to 4 bases and at J to 4 bases, leaving 17 bases not matched to a gene. Germline CDR1 reads MNHEY; CDR2 reads SMNVEV (reference sequence).

This chain links TRBV30 with TRBJ2-7; unclear D gene. The CDR3 sequence is 12 residues long. The germline V gene has CDR1 GTSNPN and CDR2 SVGIG (reference sequence). Trimming pared 5 bases from V and 7 bases from J, leaving 15 bases between. DNA of the CDR3: TGTGCCTGGGGAATCACCGCTGGAGAGCAGTACTTC. This encodes CAWGITAGEQYF.

V and J are TRBV30 and TRBJ1-3; D is possibly TRBD1 (5 bases). The V gene lost 1 base and the J gene lost 4 bases, with 8 bases spanning the gap. Germline assignment: CDR1 GTSNPN and CDR2 SVGIG (reference sequence). The CDR3 extends over 13 amino acids. CDR3 sequence: CAWSGTTGNTIYF. Here the CDR3 DNA reads TGTGCCTGGAGTGGGACAACGGGAAACACCATATATTTT.

The chain employs TRBV7-9 and TRBJ2-3; 9 bases align to TRBD2. V trimming: 5 bases; J trimming: 1 base; junction bases outside the gene matches: 10. This CDR3 contains 17 residues. CDR1 and CDR2 (germline): SEHNR, FQNEAQ (reference sequence). CDR3 nucleotides: TGTGCCAGCAGCGCCCCGATCGTAGCGGGGGGCACAGATACGCAGTATTTT. Protein product: CASSAPIVAGGTDTQYF.

The chain joins TRBV29-1 to TRBJ2-5; D possibly corresponds to TRBD1 (6 bases). There are 13 residues in the CDR3. The germline CDR1 and CDR2 sequences are SQVTM and ANQGSEA. V lost 3 bases and J 5 bases, leaving 13 bases between the germline ends. In DNA, the CDR3 is TGCAGCGTTGATCAGGGGCCCCCCGAGACCCAGTACTTC. This gives the protein CSVDQGPPETQYF.

This chain uses TRBV2 with TRBJ2-7; D remains unclear. Trimming shortened V by 4 bases and J by 3 bases, and 10 bases separated the two germline ends. CDR1 is SNHLY, CDR2 FYNNEI, per germline. The CDR3 is 13 amino acids. CDR3 nucleotides: TGTGCCAGCAGTGTAGGCAGGAGCTACGAGCAGTACTTC. This codes for CASSVGRSYEQYF.

This clone was recorded many times. The rearrangement joins TRBV7-2 to TRBJ2-7, with TRBD2 as a possible D gene (5 bases). The germline gives CDR1 SGHTA, CDR2 FQGNSA. Trimming took off 6 bases at V and 7 bases at J, with 25 bases between the two ends. CDR3 length: 16 amino acids. CDR3 nucleotide sequence: TGTGCCAGCAGGTTGTCTTTCGGTAGCGCGTCTAGGGAGCAGTACTTC. As protein: CASRLSFGSASREQYF.

V usage is TRBV29-1 and J usage is TRBJ1-2; perhaps TRBD1 as D (6 bases). V lost 6 bases, J lost 9 bases, and 20 bases lay in between. Germline V lookup: CDR1 SQVTM, CDR2 ANQGSEA. The CDR3 has 13 amino acids. The CDR3 spells CSVTTGLQGSYTF. The CDR3 bases are TGCAGCGTAACCACAGGGCTCCAGGGGAGCTACACCTTC.

The genes are TRBV6-6 and TRBJ2-1; 9 bases line up with TRBD2. This CDR3 comprises 16 residues. With 4 bases clipped from V and 2 bases from J, the junction kept 6 bases outside the gene matches. Germline lookup yields CDR1 MNHNY and CDR2 SVGAGI (reference sequence). DNA for the CDR3: TGTGCCAGCAGTTTGACTAGCGGACCAACCTACAATGAGCAGTTCTTC. Protein sequence: CASSLTSGPTYNEQFF.

The chain employs TRBV29-1 and TRBJ2-7; maybe TRBD1 (5 bases). Germline-derived CDR1 and CDR2 are SQVTM and ANQGSEA. CDR3 size: 14 residues. The V and J ends lost 7 bases and 2 bases respectively, with 18 bases between them. CDR3 coding DNA: TGCAGCGCCCTGGTCCCAGTAGGGGCCTACGAGCAGTACTTC. Translating it yields CSALVPVGAYEQYF.

The V call is TRBV29-1, the J call TRBJ2-1, with D perhaps matching TRBD2 (6 bases). From germline, CDR1 is SQVTM and CDR2 ANQGSEA. V was clipped by 7 bases and J by 4 bases, with 11 bases between them. CDR3 length equals 12 residues. The CDR3 sequence is CSGSSEYNEQFF. The DNA for the CDR3 is TGCAGCGGATCTAGCGAGTACAATGAGCAGTTCTTC.

The chain recombines TRBV29-1 with TRBJ2-3; D may be TRBD2 (6 bases). Germline assignment: CDR1 SQVTM and CDR2 ANQGSEA. This CDR3 contains 16 residues. DNA for the CDR3: TGCAGTGTTCCCCGCGGGGCGGGAAGAGCTGGGGATACGCAGTATTTT. It is translated as CSVPRGAGRAGDTQYF.

V gene TRBV29-1 combines with J gene TRBJ2-1, with TRBD2 matching 14 bases. CDR3 length equals 13 residues. The junction had 0 bases not matched to a gene; V was cut back by 3 bases and J by 8 bases. Germline V CDR1 and CDR2: SQVTM, ANQGSEA. For the CDR3, the DNA is TGCAGCGTTGAGGGACTAGCGGGAGATGAGCAGTTCTTC. It yields the protein CSVEGLAGDEQFF.

This chain uses TRBV11-2 with TRBJ2-2; D gene unclear. In germline, CDR1 is SGHAT, CDR2 FQNNGV. The ends were cut back, 1 base at V and 5 bases at J, with 5 bases in the middle. The CDR3 contains 13 residues. The CDR3 loop reads CASSLAPTGELFF. The DNA of the CDR3 is TGTGCCAGCAGCTTAGCTCCAACCGGGGAGCTGTTTTTT.

This clone has only a few counts. The rearrangement uses TRBV25-1 and TRBJ2-7; D tentatively fits TRBD1 or TRBD2 (5 bases each). CDR3 size: 14 residues. Trimming pared 1 base from V and 3 bases from J, leaving 10 bases between. The germline V gene encodes CDR1 MGHDK and CDR2 SYGVNS. The CDR3 DNA reads TGTGCCAGCAGTGAATGGGACGGTCTCTACGAGCAGTACTTC. Residues: CASSEWDGLYEQYF.